This T cell receptor beta chain was found in a study of blood T cell repertoires in COVID-19. In the original analysis: Cell counts per sample came from amplifying reference gene primers. Assay: immunoSEQ multiplex PCR; the TCRdb copy retains only in-frame clones and omits some. V, J and clone size derive from that table, while D and trimming were established from the DNA sequence. The sample lists about 290,000 clones, about 85% seen once, with less than 4.5% in the top ten. The CDR3 extends over 16 amino acids. Germline-derived CDR1 and CDR2 are SGHDN and FVKESK. V gave up 6 bases and J gave up 8 bases; unmatched junction bases: 15.

The chain links TRBV14 to TRBJ2-1, with 8 bases lining up with TRBD2. Sequenced: peripheral blood. The clonotype was recovered from a woman aged 50 to 60 with active or convalescent COVID-19. The chain's CDR3 is CASSLQGAGGADEQFF. The DNA of the CDR3 is TGTGCCAGCAGTCTCCAGGGCGCGGGAGGAGCGGATGAGCAGTTCTTC.